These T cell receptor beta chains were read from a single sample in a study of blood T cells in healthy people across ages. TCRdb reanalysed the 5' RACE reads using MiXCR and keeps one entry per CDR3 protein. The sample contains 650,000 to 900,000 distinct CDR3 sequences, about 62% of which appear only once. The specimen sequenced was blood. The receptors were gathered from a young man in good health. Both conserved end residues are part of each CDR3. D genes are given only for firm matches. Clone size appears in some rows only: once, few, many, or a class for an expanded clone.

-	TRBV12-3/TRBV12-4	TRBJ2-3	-	TGTGCCAGCAGTTTCTTCGGGACACCGTCAAATACGCAGTATTTT	CASSFFGTPSNTQYF
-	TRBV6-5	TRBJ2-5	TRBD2	TGTGCCACCGGACTAGCGGAGACCCAGTACTTC	CATGLAETQYF
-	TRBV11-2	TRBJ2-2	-	-	CASSLELGGSRTQYFGPGTGELFF
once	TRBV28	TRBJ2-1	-	TGTGCCAGCAGTTTCCCCGGACAAGTAGATGAGCAGTTCTTC	CASSFPGQVDEQFF
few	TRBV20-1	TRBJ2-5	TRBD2	TGCAGTGCTAAAGTAGCGGGGGTACAAGAGACCCAGTACTTC	CSAKVAGVQETQYF
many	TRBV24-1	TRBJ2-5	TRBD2	TGTGCCACCAGTGATGTTAGCGGGGGGTACCAAGAGACCCAGTACTTC	CATSDVSGGYQETQYF
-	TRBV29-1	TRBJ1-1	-	TGCAGCGTTGGGGCCAGCATGAACACTGAAGCTTTCTTT	CSVGASMNTEAFF
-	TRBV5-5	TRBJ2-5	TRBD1	TGTGCCAGCAGCTTGGAGCAGGGGGCGAGTCAAGAGACCCAGTACTTC	CASSLEQGASQETQYF
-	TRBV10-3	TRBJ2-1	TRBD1	TGTGCCACCGGGGACAGGTCCTTCAATGAGCAGTTCTTC	CATGDRSFNEQFF
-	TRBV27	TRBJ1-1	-	TGTGCCAGCTCCTGGGGGCAGACAGCTTTCTTT	CASSWGQTAFF
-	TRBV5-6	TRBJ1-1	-	TGTGCCAGCAGCTCACCGACGGGCATGGGCACTGAAGCTTTCTTT	CASSSPTGMGTEAFF
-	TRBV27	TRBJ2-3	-	TGTGCCAGCATTAGCACAGATACGCAGTATTTT	CASISTDTQYF
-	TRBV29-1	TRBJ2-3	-	TGCAGCGCTCTGGATGGGCCCACAGATACGCAGTATTTT	CSALDGPTDTQYF
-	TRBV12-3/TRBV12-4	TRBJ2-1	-	TGTGCCAGCCTCTATCGGAATGAGCAGTTCTTC	CASLYRNEQFF
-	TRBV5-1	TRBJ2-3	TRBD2	TGCGCCAGCACACGGGGGAGCGGGGGGGCCTTCGGTCCAGATACGCAGTATTTT	CASTRGSGGAFGPDTQYF
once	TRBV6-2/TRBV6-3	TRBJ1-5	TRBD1	TGTGCCAGCAGTTACTCTCCCACAGGGGGCAGGGGCAATCAGCCCCAGCATTTT	CASSYSPTGGRGNQPQHF
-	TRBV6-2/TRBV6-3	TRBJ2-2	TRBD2	TGTGCCAGCACCGGTATAGCGGGGGCCACAAACACCGGGGAGCTGTTTTTT	CASTGIAGATNTGELFF
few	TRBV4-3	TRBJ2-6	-	TGCGCCAGCAGCCCCTCCCGTTCGGCTGGGGCCAACGTCCTGACTTTC	CASSPSRSAGANVLTF
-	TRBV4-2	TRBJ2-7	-	TGTGCCAGCAGCCAAGTAAGGGGGACCTGCGAGCAGTACTTC	CASSQVRGTCEQYF
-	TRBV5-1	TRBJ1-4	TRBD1	TGCGCCAGCAGCTTGGGCTCCGGGACAGGGGCTGAAAAACTGTTTTTT	CASSLGSGTGAEKLFF
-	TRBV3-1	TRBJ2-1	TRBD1	TGTGCCAGCAGCCAGGCAGCAGGGGGCGAGGCCTACAATGAGCAGTTCTTC	CASSQAAGGEAYNEQFF
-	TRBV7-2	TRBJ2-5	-	TGTGCCAGCAGCTACACGGCAGGGGTCCGGGAGACCCAGTACTTC	CASSYTAGVRETQYF
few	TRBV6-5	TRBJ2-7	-	TGTGCCAGCAGTGACTCGATATCAGGCTACGAGCAGTACTTC	CASSDSISGYEQYF
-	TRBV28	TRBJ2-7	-	TGTGCCAGCCGATGGGGGGGGGGCCCCTACGAGCAGTACTTC	CASRWGGGPYEQYF
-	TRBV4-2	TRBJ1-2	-	TGTGCCAGCAGCCCTCCAATCCCCGCGGACGGGACGCTCTATGGCTACACCTTC	CASSPPIPADGTLYGYTF
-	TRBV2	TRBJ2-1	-	TGTGCCAGCAGAGCGGGCCTTACCTACAATGAGCAGTTCTTC	CASRAGLTYNEQFF
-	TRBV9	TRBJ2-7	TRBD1	TGTGCCAGCAGCGTAGCTGGTGCAGGGGGACCCTACGAGCAGTACTTC	CASSVAGAGGPYEQYF
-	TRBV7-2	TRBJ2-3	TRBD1	TGTGCCAGCAGCTTAAGGGACAGGGGAGCAGATACGCAGTATTTT	CASSLRDRGADTQYF
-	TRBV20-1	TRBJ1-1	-	TGCAGTGCTAGAGCCGGACCGCCGAACACTGAAGCTTTCTTT	CSARAGPPNTEAFF